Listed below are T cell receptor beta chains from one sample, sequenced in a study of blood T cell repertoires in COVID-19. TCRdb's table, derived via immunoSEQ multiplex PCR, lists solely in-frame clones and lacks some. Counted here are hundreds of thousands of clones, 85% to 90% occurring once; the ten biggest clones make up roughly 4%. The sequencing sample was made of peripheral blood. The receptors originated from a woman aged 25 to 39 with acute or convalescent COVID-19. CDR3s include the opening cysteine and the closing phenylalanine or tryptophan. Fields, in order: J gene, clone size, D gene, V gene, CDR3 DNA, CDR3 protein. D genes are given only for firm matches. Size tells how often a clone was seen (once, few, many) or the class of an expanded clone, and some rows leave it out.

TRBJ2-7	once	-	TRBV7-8	TGTGCCAGCAGCTTAGTCAGGGAATCCTACGAGCAGTACTTC	CASSLVRESYEQYF
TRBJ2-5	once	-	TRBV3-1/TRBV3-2	TGTGCCAGCAGCCACCTGAAGAGGCTAAGAGAGACCCAGTACTTC	CASSHLKRLRETQYF
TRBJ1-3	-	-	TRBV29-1	TGCAGCGTTGAAGGACAGATGAACACCATATATTTT	CSVEGQMNTIYF
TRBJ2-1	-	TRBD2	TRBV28	TGTGCCAGCAGTTGGGTCGGGACTAGTAATTCCCATGAGCAGTTCTTC	CASSWVGTSNSHEQFF
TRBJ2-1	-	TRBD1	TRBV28	TGTGCCAGCAGCAACAGGGGCCGAAATTACAATGAGCAGTTCTTC	CASSNRGRNYNEQFF
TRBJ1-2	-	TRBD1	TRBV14	TGTGCCAGCAGCCAAGTAGCCGGACAGGGGAATGGCCACACCTTC	CASSQVAGQGNGHTF
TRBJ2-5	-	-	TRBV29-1	TGCAGCGTTGAGGGGGGGACAGGCGTTGTCCAGTACTTC	CSVEGGTGVVQYF
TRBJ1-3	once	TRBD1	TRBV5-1	TGCGCCAGCCCGAGGACAGGAGGAAACACCATATATTTT	CASPRTGGNTIYF
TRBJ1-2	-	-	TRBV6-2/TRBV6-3	TGTGCCAGCAGTTGGGGCGGCCTCTATGGCTACACCTTC	CASSWGGLYGYTF
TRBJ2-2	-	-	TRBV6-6	TGTGCCAGCAGTTCTACTCGTGGACAAAACACCGGGGAGCTGTTTTTT	CASSSTRGQNTGELFF